Presented here are 21 T cell receptor beta chains from one specimen sequenced in a study of cytomegalovirus exposure and HLA in healthy donors. Vbeta (60) and Jbeta (13) primers were used in the PCR. This table comes from immunoSEQ multiplex PCR, and its TCRdb copy is limited to in-frame clones, with some not included. The sample gives under 300,000 clones, over 90% of which show up once; 1.7% is in the top ten. Sample: PBMCs. The origin of the receptors is a girl aged 2-10 years in good health and CMV-seronegative.

The rearrangement joins TRBV10-2 to TRBJ1-1, with D hard to call. The germline gives CDR1 WSHSY, CDR2 SAAADI. V gave up 10 bases and J gave up 1 base, with 7 bases separating them. The CDR3 loop spans 11 amino acids. DNA of the CDR3: TGCGCCACCCGACAGAACACTGAAGCTTTCTTT. Translation: CATRQNTEAFF.

This clone was seen just once. The chain joins TRBV7-3 to TRBJ1-6; 7 positions match TRBD1. In germline, CDR1 is SGHTA, CDR2 FQGTGA. CDR3 length equals 15 residues. Trimming took 0 bases from V and 9 from J; bases not matched to a gene: 5. Written as DNA, the CDR3 is TGTGCCAGCAGCTTAACCGCAGGGGGTTCTTCACCCCTCCACTTT. Translating gives CASSLTAGGSSPLHF.

Concerning this clone itself: The sample contains more than one DNA sequence encoding this CDR3. V and J are TRBV9 and TRBJ1-4, with 7 bases matching TRBD1. Germline values: CDR1 SGDLS, CDR2 YYNGEE. The CDR3 runs 15 residues. The V and J ends lost 0 bases and 3 bases, in that order; junction bases with no gene match: 2. In DNA form, the CDR3 reads TGTGCCAGCAGCGTAGACAGGGGAGCTAATGAAAAACTGTTTTTT. This translates into CASSVDRGANEKLFF.

The chain links TRBV4-1 to TRBJ2-7; 9 bases agree with TRBD2. The CDR3 is 16 residues long. The J segment lost 3 bases and the V segment lost 0 bases, leaving 6 bases of the junction unmatched. The germline V gene encodes CDR1 MGHRA and CDR2 YSYEKL. The CDR3 region is CASSQDYTSGYYEQYF. In nucleotides, the CDR3 is TGCGCCAGCAGCCAAGATTACACTAGCGGGTACTACGAGCAGTACTTC.

V gene TRBV30 combines with J gene TRBJ2-5, with 9 bases matching TRBD1. Germline V gives CDR1 GTSNPN, CDR2 SVGIG (reference sequence). Losses at the gene ends were 3 bases for V and 7 bases for J; bases not matched to a gene: 9. The length of the CDR3 is 14 residues. This chain's CDR3 is CAWSSGTGKGTQYF. CDR3 bases: TGTGCCTGGAGCTCCGGGACAGGGAAGGGGACCCAGTACTTC. The variable domain in full, completed from reference TRBV30 and TRBJ2-5, reads SQTIHQWPATLVQPVGSPLSLECTVEGTSNPNLYWYRQAAGRGLQLLFYSVGIGQISSEVPQNLSASRPQDRQFILSSKKLLLSDSGFYLCAWSSGTGKGTQYFGPGTRLLVL.

The V gene is TRBV19, the J gene TRBJ1-4; no reliable D call. Germline V gene lookup returns CDR1 LNHDA and CDR2 SQIVND (reference sequence). V was trimmed by 7 bases and J by 7 bases, leaving 16 bases between them. This CDR3 is built from 14 residues. CDR3 coding DNA: TGTGCCAGTACTGGCAGGTTAGATGGTGAAAAACTGTTTTTT. Its protein is CASTGRLDGEKLFF.

V gene TRBV4-1 combines with J gene TRBJ2-5, with 11 nucleotides matching TRBD1. The end of the DNA is better explained by TRBJ2-7, so the J call may be wrong. Germline CDR1 MGHRA, CDR2 YSYEKL. The CDR3 runs to 15 residues. The CDR3: CASSQGDRGVYEQYF. The CDR3 coding sequence is TGCGCCAGCAGCCAAGGGGACAGGGGGGTCTACGAGCAGTACTTC.

The gene calls are TRBV27 and TRBJ1-2, with 11 positions matching TRBD1. V trimming: 2 bases; J trimming: 2 bases; junction bases outside the gene matches: 4. Germline V gives CDR1 MNHEY, CDR2 SMNVEV (reference sequence). The CDR3 totals 16 residues. The CDR3 is CASSLRTGGGNYGYTF. The CDR3, as DNA: TGTGCCAGCAGTTTACGGACAGGGGGCGGGAACTATGGCTACACCTTC.

The rearrangement uses TRBV5-5 and TRBJ2-3; the D gene is possibly TRBD2 (6 bases). Germline V gene data show CDR1 as SGHKS and CDR2 as YYEKEE (reference sequence). This CDR3 contains 16 residues. Trimming took 3 bases from V and 1 from J, leaving 15 bases between them. Here the CDR3 DNA reads TGTGCCAGCAGCTCGTACAGACTAGAGCGCACAGATACGCAGTATTTT. Translated: CASSSYRLERTDTQYF.

V and J are TRBV2 and TRBJ2-6; D perhaps matches TRBD1 (5 bases). Trimming removed 5 bases from V and 0 bases from J, with 11 bases in between. Germline V gives CDR1 SNHLY, CDR2 FYNNEI. This CDR3 is 16 amino acids long. The CDR3 sequence: CASSLGHFSGANVLTF. The CDR3 DNA is TGTGCCAGCAGTCTCGGACATTTCTCTGGGGCCAACGTCCTGACTTTC.

V usage is TRBV2 and J usage is TRBJ2-2; the match to TRBD2 covers 8 bases. The CDR3 is 14 amino acids. V shed 6 bases, J shed 5 bases, and the junction held 5 bases outside the gene matches. The germline CDR1 and CDR2 sequences are SNHLY and FYNNEI. The CDR3 protein is CASRGAGDTGELFF. The CDR3 nucleotides are TGTGCCAGCAGGGGAGCGGGAGATACCGGGGAGCTGTTTTTT.

This clone was detected once. CDR3 nucleotides: TGTGCCAGCACCCACAGGGAGGGAAACACCATATATTTT. It codes for CASTHREGNTIYF. This chain connects TRBV6-6 to TRBJ1-3; possibly TRBD1 for D (6 bases). CDR1 and CDR2 from the germline V gene are MNHNY and SVGAGI (reference sequence). The CDR3 runs 13 residues. V lost 7 bases to trimming and J lost 4 bases, with 11 bases between them.

The chain employs TRBV7-9 and TRBJ1-2, with D possibly TRBD1 on 6 matching bases. Per the germline V gene, CDR1 is SEHNR and CDR2 is FQNEAQ (reference sequence). The CDR3 length is 19 residues. Trimming took 2 bases from V and 3 from J, leaving 25 bases between them. This CDR3 reads CASSLSHSLGRGGDYGYTF. The CDR3 bases are TGTGCCAGCAGCTTATCCCACTCCCTAGGTAGGGGGGGGGACTATGGCTACACCTTC.

The genes are TRBV7-9 and TRBJ1-5; 7 bases line up with TRBD1. J was trimmed by 3 bases and V by 5 bases; bases with no gene match: 4. Germline V gene lookup returns CDR1 SEHNR and CDR2 FQNEAQ (reference sequence). This CDR3 region has 14 residues. The CDR3 DNA reads TGTGCCAGCAGCCCCAGGGGGTCCAATCAGCCCCAGCATTTT. Its protein is CASSPRGSNQPQHF.

The gene calls are TRBV13 and TRBJ2-1; a weak D match, TRBD1 (6 bases). Trimming pared 5 bases from V and 7 bases from J, leaving 15 bases between. Germline V gives CDR1 PRHDT, CDR2 FYEKMQ (reference sequence). CDR3 length equals 14 residues. The CDR3 nucleotides are TGTGCCAGCAGCGAGCGACAGGTTTGGAATGAGCAGTTCTTC. It translates to CASSERQVWNEQFF. Filled out from reference TRBV13 and TRBJ2-1, the complete variable domain reads AAGVIQSPRHLIKEKRETATLKCYPIPRHDTVYWYQQGPGQDPQFLISFYEKMQSDKGSIPDRFSAQQFSDYHSELNMSSLELGDSALYFCASSERQVWNEQFFGPGTRLTVL.

Only one count was recorded for this clone. V gene TRBV27 combines with J gene TRBJ1-4, with D perhaps matching TRBD1 (5 bases). Germline CDR1 is MNHEY and CDR2 is SMNVEV (reference sequence). V lost 6 bases and J lost 5, with 25 bases in between. CDR3 size: 18 residues. The DNA for the CDR3 is TGTGCCAGCAGGGTTCATACCCGGTCGGACACTACAAATGAAAAACTGTTTTTT. It yields the protein CASRVHTRSDTTNEKLFF. The entire variable domain, with the rest obtained from reference TRBV27 and TRBJ1-4, is as follows: EAQVTQNPRYLITVTGKKLTVTCSQNMNHEYMSWYRQDPGLGLRQIYYSMNVEVTDKGDVPEGYKVSRKEKRNFPLILESPSPNQTSLYFCASRVHTRSDTTNEKLFFGSGTQLSVL.

The chain combines TRBV19 with TRBJ1-5, with TRBD1 matching over 7 bases. The germline CDR1 and CDR2 sequences are LNHDA and SQIVND (reference sequence). This CDR3 spans 12 amino acids. V lost 2 bases and J lost 15; bases outside the gene matches: 7. The CDR3 loop reads CASSILGGAGHF. CDR3 coding DNA: TGTGCCAGTAGTATATTAGGGGGCGCGGGGCATTTT.

Note on this clone: One end of the junction does not line up with germline, which may come from a read error. The DNA of the CDR3 is TGTGCTAGCAGCTCGCAGACAGGGGGCAGGGAGACCCAGTACTTC. Its protein is CASSSQTGGRETQYF. The gene calls are TRBV7-7 and TRBJ2-5; 10 bases are a match to TRBD1. CDR1 SSHAT and CDR2 FNYEAQ come from the germline V gene (reference sequence). This CDR3 contains 15 residues. Full variable domain (outside the CDR3, taken from reference TRBV7-7 and TRBJ2-5): GAGVSQSPRYKVTKRGQDVTLRCDPISSHATLYWYQQALGQGPEFLTYFNYEAQPDKSGLPSDRFSAERPEGSISTLTIQRTEQRDSAMYRCASSSQTGGRETQYFGPGTRLLVL.

The gene calls are TRBV15 and TRBJ2-3; 12 bases are a match to TRBD1. V was pared by 3 bases and J by 4 bases, with 5 bases of the junction left unmatched. Per the germline V gene, CDR1 is LNHNV and CDR2 is YYDKDF (reference sequence). The CDR3 is made up of 16 amino acids. The CDR3 region has the DNA TGTGCCACCAGCAGGAGGGACAGGGGGCTTGCAGATACGCAGTATTTT. As protein: CATSRRDRGLADTQYF.

This sequence joins TRBV6-5 and TRBJ1-5; tentatively, D is TRBD1 (6 bases). Germline CDR1 MNHEY, CDR2 SVGAGI. The CDR3 runs 13 residues. V lost 8 bases and J lost 6, with 14 bases in between. CDR3 in amino acids: CASRGAGSQPQHF. For the CDR3, the DNA is TGTGCCAGCCGGGGGGCCGGTAGTCAGCCCCAGCATTTT.

V usage is TRBV5-5 and J usage is TRBJ1-2; TRBD1 matches 11 bases. CDR1 SGHKS and CDR2 YYEKEE come from the germline V gene (reference sequence). This CDR3 is 14 amino acids long. V trimming: 2 bases; J trimming: 6 bases; junction bases outside the gene matches: 3. CDR3 in DNA: TGTGCCAGCAGCTTCGGGACAGGGGGTGATGGCTACACCTTC. It specifies CASSFGTGGDGYTF.